The rows below give T cell receptor beta chains drawn from one sample of a study of vaccination and CD4 T cells after COVID-19. TCRdb passed the PCR reads through MiXCR, listing each CDR3 protein once. The sample records around 19,000 distinct CDR3 sequences, 35% to 45% being singletons. The antigens for these receptors are not known. This specimen consisted of CD4+ T cells from blood, cultured in vitro, obtained before SARS-CoV-2 vaccination. The receptors shown here come from a human donor who received a COVID-19 vaccine. Both conserved end residues are part of each CDR3. D genes are given only for firm matches. A row's size may be missing; if present it is once, few, many or a size class.

V	J	D	size	CDR3	DNA
TRBV10-2	TRBJ2-2	-	-	CASSTGMVGELFF	TGCGCCAGCAGTACAGGGATGGTCGGGGAGCTGTTTTTT
TRBV20-1	TRBJ2-7	TRBD1	few	CSARDRTTYEQYF	TGCAGTGCTCGGGACAGGACTACCTACGAGCAGTACTTC
TRBV6-1	TRBJ2-7	-	once	CASRVRTYYEQYF	TGTGCCAGCCGGGTCAGGACATACTACGAGCAGTACTTC
TRBV4-2	TRBJ1-2	-	few	CASSQDARAWSYTF	TGTGCCAGCAGCCAAGATGCACGGGCGTGGAGCTACACCTTC
TRBV12-5	TRBJ2-2	-	-	CASGIPGPGTGELFF	TGTGCTAGTGGGATACCGGGCCCTGGGACCGGGGAGCTGTTTTTT
TRBV19	TRBJ2-5	-	few	CASSLQGLMYQETQYF	TGTGCCAGTAGTTTACAAGGACTGATGTACCAAGAGACCCAGTACTTC
TRBV20-1	TRBJ1-2	-	few	CSARLGRGDGYTF	TGCAGTGCCAGATTGGGGAGGGGGGATGGCTACACCTTC
TRBV23-1	TRBJ2-5	-	-	CASSQSWPGAQYF	TGCGCCAGCAGTCAATCATGGCCGGGAGCCCAGTACTTC
TRBV21-1	TRBJ1-1	-	few	CASSNTGWENTEAFF	TGTGCCAGCAGCAATACAGGGTGGGAGAACACTGAAGCTTTCTTT
TRBV6-1	TRBJ1-5	-	few	CASSQPYQPQHF	TGTGCCAGCAGTCAACCATATCAGCCCCAGCATTTT
TRBV4-2	TRBJ2-3	TRBD2	-	CASSPLAGEVDTQYF	TGTGCCAGCAGCCCTCTAGCGGGGGAGGTAGATACGCAGTATTTT
TRBV7-9	TRBJ1-6	-	-	CASSLLQGGGNSPLHF	TGTGCCAGCAGCTTGTTACAGGGTGGGGGGAATTCACCCCTCCACTTT
TRBV23-1	TRBJ2-4	-	-	CASSRSRLERGLAKNIQYF	TGCGCCAGCAGTCGGAGTAGACTAGAAAGGGGTCTAGCCAAAAACATTCAGTACTTC
TRBV2	TRBJ2-7	-	-	CASNRDGLYEQYF	TGTGCCAGCAACCGGGACGGACTATACGAGCAGTACTTC
TRBV5-1	TRBJ1-2	TRBD1	-	CASSPQGAQDNGYTF	TGCGCCAGCAGCCCACAGGGGGCGCAGGATAATGGCTACACCTTC
TRBV11-3	TRBJ2-1	-	-	CASSLYSGDDSNEQFF	TGTGCCAGCAGCTTATATTCTGGGGACGATAGCAATGAGCAGTTCTTC
TRBV20-1	TRBJ1-1	-	-	CSATPGRANTEAFF	TGCAGTGCTACCCCGGGACGGGCGAACACTGAAGCTTTCTTT
TRBV12-3/TRBV12-4	TRBJ1-6	-	few	CASSYADGTPVNSPLHF	TGTGCCAGCAGCTACGCCGACGGGACACCGGTTAATTCACCCCTCCACTTT
TRBV10-2	TRBJ2-7	-	-	CASRLHGTGTYEQYF	TGCGCCAGCAGACTCCATGGTACAGGTACCTACGAGCAGTACTTC
TRBV7-9	TRBJ2-7	TRBD2	few	CASSLGGGGYEQYF	TGTGCCAGCAGCTTGGGTGGCGGGGGCTACGAGCAGTACTTC
TRBV19	TRBJ1-1	-	few	CASTDRGGRTEAFF	TGTGCCAGTACGGACCGGGGGGGGAGGACTGAAGCTTTCTTT
TRBV7-2	TRBJ1-5	-	-	CASSLVGGLASNQPQHF	TGTGCCAGCAGCTTAGTCGGGGGGCTGGCTAGCAATCAGCCCCAGCATTTT
TRBV19	TRBJ1-3	-	few	CASSIGEAGNTIYF	TGTGCCAGTAGTATCGGCGAAGCTGGAAACACCATATATTTT
TRBV11-2	TRBJ1-1	TRBD1	-	CASSLGQGPVNTEAFF	TGTGCCAGCAGCTTGGGACAGGGCCCTGTGAACACTGAAGCTTTCTTT
TRBV6-5	TRBJ1-1	-	-	CASSLDRLNTEAFF	TGTGCCAGCAGTTTGGACAGATTGAACACTGAAGCTTTCTTT
TRBV6-1	TRBJ2-3	TRBD2	few	CASSLAGRGTDTQYF	TGTGCCAGCAGTCTAGCGGGGAGGGGCACAGATACGCAGTATTTT
TRBV21-1	TRBJ1-6	-	-	CASSKGGQADSPLHF	TGTGCCAGCAGCAAAGGAGGACAGGCTGATTCACCCCTCCACTTT
TRBV20-1	TRBJ2-3	-	-	CSARDHAESTDTQYF	TGCAGTGCTAGAGATCACGCAGAGAGCACAGATACGCAGTATTTT
TRBV6-1	TRBJ1-6	TRBD1	-	CASSVEKGQGIGSPLHF	TGTGCCAGCAGTGTAGAGAAGGGACAGGGGATTGGGTCACCCCTCCACTTT
TRBV7-9	TRBJ2-7	TRBD1	-	CASSLDRGDEQYF	TGTGCCAGCAGCTTGGACAGGGGGGACGAGCAGTACTTC
TRBV7-2	TRBJ2-3	-	few	CASSSFTDTQYF	TGTGCCAGCAGCTCCTTCACAGATACGCAGTATTTT
TRBV24-1	TRBJ2-5	-	few	CATSDQGTGETQYF	TGTGCCACCAGTGATCAGGGGACGGGCGAGACCCAGTACTTC
TRBV27	TRBJ1-1	TRBD1	-	CASRRTGENAEAFF	TGTGCCAGCAGGAGGACAGGGGAGAACGCTGAAGCTTTCTTT
TRBV19	TRBJ2-1	-	few	CASTPSTDYNEQFF	TGTGCCAGTACCCCATCGACGGACTACAATGAGCAGTTCTTC
TRBV23-1	TRBJ1-5	-	few	CASSQSRGRGNQPQHF	TGCGCCAGCAGTCAATCACGCGGACGGGGCAATCAGCCCCAGCATTTT